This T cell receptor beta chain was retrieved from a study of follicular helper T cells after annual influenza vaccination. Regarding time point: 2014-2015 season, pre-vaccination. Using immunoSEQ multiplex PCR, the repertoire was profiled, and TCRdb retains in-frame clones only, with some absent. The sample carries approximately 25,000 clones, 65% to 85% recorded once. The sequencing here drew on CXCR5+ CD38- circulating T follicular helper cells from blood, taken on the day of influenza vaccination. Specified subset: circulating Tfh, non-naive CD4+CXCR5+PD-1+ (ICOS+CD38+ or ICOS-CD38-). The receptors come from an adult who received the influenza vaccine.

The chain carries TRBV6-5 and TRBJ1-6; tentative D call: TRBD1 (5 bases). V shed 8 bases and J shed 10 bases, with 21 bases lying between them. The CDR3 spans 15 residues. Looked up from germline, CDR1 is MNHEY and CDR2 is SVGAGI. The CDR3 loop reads CASGEGVGRGSPLHF. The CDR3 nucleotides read TGTGCCAGCGGCGAAGGGGTGGGCCGGGGGTCACCCCTCCACTTT.